One and the same sample provided the 18 T cell receptor beta chains below, sequenced in a study of T cell responses to AZD1222 COVID-19 vaccine (dated by TCRdb to about 2021). This specimen's time point label, per the study, means: about 28 days (+/-7) after the second vaccine dose. Library preparation used the immunoSEQ multiplex PCR assay. Imported from immuneACCESS, the table was reduced by TCRdb to in-frame sequences with V and J called. These copies leave out some clones; in studies compared against another copy, an unresolved V gene accounts for under half, and the cause of the remainder is not known. This sample has 120,000 or so clones in its table, and 85% to 90% of those were observed once. Around 7.1% of the sample belongs to the ten largest clones. Sample: peripheral blood, taken 28 days after the second AZD1222 dose. Receptor source: an adult who received the AZD1222 COVID-19 vaccine.

The chain is built from TRBV27 and TRBJ2-1; TRBD2 aligns across 13 bases. V dropped 7 bases and J dropped 7; count of bases not matched to a gene: 7. CDR3 size: 15 residues. From germline, CDR1 is MNHEY and CDR2 SMNVEV (reference sequence). Here the CDR3 DNA reads TGTGCCAGCATTAGGACTAGCGGGGGTCTTAATGAGCAGTTCTTC. It translates to CASIRTSGGLNEQFF.

The genes are TRBV29-1 and TRBJ1-4, with unresolved D. The CDR3 consists of 13 residues. V shed 7 bases and J shed 8 bases, with 17 bases lying between them. Germline-derived CDR1 and CDR2 are SQVTM and ANQGSEA. This CDR3 is CSAKRRLGEKLFF. In DNA, the CDR3 is TGCAGCGCGAAAAGAAGGCTAGGCGAAAAACTGTTTTTT.

This chain connects TRBV28 to TRBJ2-7; D unclear. Per germline, CDR1 MDHEN and CDR2 SYDVKM. Trimming took 7 bases from V and 2 from J, leaving 12 bases between them. The CDR3 loop spans 13 amino acids. CDR3 DNA: TGTGCCAGCACCACGTTGGGCCCCTACGAGCAGTACTTC. Translating gives CASTTLGPYEQYF.

The chain recombines TRBV2 with TRBJ2-1; possible D gene TRBD2, 6 bases. This CDR3 comprises 11 residues. V gave up 9 bases and J gave up 12 bases, with 15 bases separating them. Germline V gene lookup returns CDR1 SNHLY and CDR2 FYNNEI. CDR3 sequence: CASGEAGWQFF. CDR3 nucleotide sequence: TGTGCCAGTGGGGAGGCGGGGTGGCAGTTCTTC.

The V gene is TRBV12-3 or TRBV12-4, the J gene TRBJ2-7; D unresolved. Trimming stripped 1 base from V and 6 bases from J, with 7 bases between. The CDR3 has 12 residues. The CDR3 coding sequence is TGTGCCAGCAGTTTAGACTTTGTCGAGCAGTACTTC. Amino acid sequence: CASSLDFVEQYF.

The chain joins TRBV4-3 to TRBJ1-6; 9 bases match TRBD1. The germline gives CDR1 LGHNA, CDR2 YSLEER. V dropped 0 bases and J dropped 7; count of bases not matched to a gene: 10. CDR3 length equals 18 residues. As DNA, the CDR3 is TGCGCCAGCAGCCAAGAACCCGGGACAGGGTTTCGGAATTCACCCCTCCACTTT. It codes for CASSQEPGTGFRNSPLHF.

This clone was detected only a few times. V is TRBV19 and J is TRBJ2-7, with 8 nucleotides matching TRBD1. This CDR3 has 15 residues. V shed 4 bases and J 1 base; nucleotides not matched to a gene: 6. Per the germline V gene, CDR1 is LNHDA and CDR2 is SQIVND (reference sequence). CDR3 bases: TGTGCCAGTAGTACGGACAGGGAGAGGTCCTACGAGCAGTACTTC. This encodes CASSTDRERSYEQYF.

CDR3 protein: CASSGNTGELFF. The CDR3 nucleotides are TGTGCCAGCAGCGGGAATACCGGGGAGCTGTTTTTT. V is TRBV7-3 and J is TRBJ2-2; D unresolved. V lost 5 bases and J lost 5, with 6 bases in between. The CDR3 consists of 12 residues. Germline loops: CDR1 SGHTA, CDR2 FQGTGA.

CDR3 nucleotide sequence: TGTGCCGGCACGGACAGGGGAACACTTGAAGCTTTCTTT. It encodes CAGTDRGTLEAFF. V and J are TRBV19 and TRBJ1-1; TRBD1 matches at 9 bases. CDR1 LNHDA and CDR2 SQIVND come from the germline V gene (reference sequence). This CDR3 is built from 13 residues. Trimming took 11 bases from V and 7 from J; bases not matched to a gene: 11.

V usage is TRBV6-5 and J usage is TRBJ2-2; 10 positions agree with TRBD2. With 8 bases clipped from V and 3 bases from J, the junction kept 6 bases outside the gene matches. Germline CDR1 and CDR2: MNHEY and SVGAGI. This CDR3 region has 15 residues. CDR3 bases: TGTGCCAGCTTGCCGGGACTAGCGCACACCGGGGAGCTGTTTTTT. The encoded protein is CASLPGLAHTGELFF.

The chain couples TRBV28 to TRBJ1-2, with D possibly being TRBD1 (6 bases). V was shortened by 3 bases and J by 7 bases, with 15 bases between the two germline ends. The CDR3 has 14 residues. From germline, CDR1 is MDHEN and CDR2 SYDVKM. This CDR3 is CASSFTGSRLGYTF. The CDR3 DNA reads TGTGCCAGCAGTTTTACAGGGAGTAGGCTTGGCTACACCTTC.

This clone occurred a few times. The CDR3 reads CASSYKASAYEQYF. DNA of the CDR3: TGTGCCAGCAGTTATAAGGCTAGCGCCTACGAGCAGTACTTC. The rearrangement joins TRBV6-2 or TRBV6-3 to TRBJ2-7; the D gene is possibly TRBD2 (6 bases). The V gene lost 3 bases and the J gene lost 2 bases, with 11 bases spanning the gap. The CDR3 totals 14 residues. Germline V gene lookup returns CDR1 MNHEY and CDR2 SVGEGT.

The V call is TRBV11-3, the J call TRBJ2-7, with no clear D. The V gene lost 5 bases and the J gene lost 3 bases, with 8 bases spanning the gap. CDR1 and CDR2 (germline): SGHNT, YENEEA. The CDR3 loop spans 12 amino acids. The CDR3, as DNA: TGTGCCAGCAGCCATTTACACTACGAGCAGTACTTC. Its translation: CASSHLHYEQYF.

The chain couples TRBV7-6 to TRBJ2-2; D gene unclear. The V gene's germline CDR1 is SGHVS and CDR2 FNYEAQ. The CDR3 sequence is 14 residues long. Between the trimmed V and J ends, which lost 4 bases and 0 bases, there was a span of 6 bases. CDR3 region: CASSYFSNTGELFF. The CDR3 DNA sequence: TGTGCCAGCAGCTATTTCTCGAACACCGGGGAGCTGTTTTTT.

The chain has TRBV21-1 and TRBJ2-3; the D call in the table, TRBD1, was not verified against the DNA. TRBV21-1 is a recognized pseudogene. The CDR3 length is 15 residues. The CDR3 nucleotides read TGTGCCAGCACCCGAGCAAACGTCAGGGCAGATACGCAGTATTTT. It is translated as CASTRANVRADTQYF.

This clone was observed a single time. The chain joins TRBV3-1 (or the pseudogene TRBV3-2) to TRBJ2-7, with D perhaps given as TRBD1 or TRBD2 (5 bases each). Germline values: CDR1 LGHDT, CDR2 YNNKEL (reference sequence). V lost 1 base to trimming and J lost 5 bases, with 15 bases between them. The CDR3 spans 15 residues. In nucleotides, the CDR3 is TGTGCCAGCAGCCAAGGCGGGCAGGGTTTCCACGAGCAGTACTTC. Translating gives CASSQGGQGFHEQYF.

This clone was seen a single time. The chain carries TRBV30 and TRBJ1-6; no clear D gene. V shed 3 bases and J shed 9 bases, with 6 bases lying between them. The CDR3 is 11 residues long. Germline lookup yields CDR1 GTSNPN and CDR2 SVGIG (reference sequence). CDR3 bases: TGTGCCTGGAGCCAGAGTTCACCCCTCCACTTT. It specifies CAWSQSSPLHF.

The chain joins TRBV27 to TRBJ1-5, with 7 bases fitting TRBD1. Germline V gene data show CDR1 as MNHEY and CDR2 as SMNVEV (reference sequence). V lost 6 bases, J lost 0 bases, and 11 bases stayed unmatched. CDR3 length equals 17 residues. The CDR3 DNA sequence: TGTGCCAGCAGAGTTGGGACAGCCGCATATAGCAATCAGCCCCAGCATTTT. Translating it yields CASRVGTAAYSNQPQHF.